This TCR beta chain stems from a study of cytomegalovirus exposure and HLA in healthy donors. Overall study results and limits: Among immune exposure information, only CMV serostatus was available.

With respect to this clone: Its specificity is unknown.

The ends were cut back, 2 bases at V and 2 bases at J, with 13 bases in the middle. The germline gives CDR1 SGHTA, CDR2 FQGTGA. This CDR3 region has 15 residues. 13 Jbeta primers and 60 Vbeta primers were used for the PCR. The method was immunoSEQ multiplex PCR; TCRdb's version includes in-frame clones alone and lacks a portion of them. Among approximately 140,000 clones, roughly four fifths were seen once, and the ten largest hold around 9.1%. Specimen: PBMCs. The rearrangement joins TRBV7-3 to TRBJ2-7; D is perhaps TRBD2 (6 bases). The sequence was collected from a woman aged 45-60 years in good health and CMV-seropositive. CDR3 in amino acids: CASSLRPAGTYEQYF. CDR3 coding DNA: TGTGCCAGCAGCTTACGGCCCGCGGGAACCTACGAGCAGTACTTC.